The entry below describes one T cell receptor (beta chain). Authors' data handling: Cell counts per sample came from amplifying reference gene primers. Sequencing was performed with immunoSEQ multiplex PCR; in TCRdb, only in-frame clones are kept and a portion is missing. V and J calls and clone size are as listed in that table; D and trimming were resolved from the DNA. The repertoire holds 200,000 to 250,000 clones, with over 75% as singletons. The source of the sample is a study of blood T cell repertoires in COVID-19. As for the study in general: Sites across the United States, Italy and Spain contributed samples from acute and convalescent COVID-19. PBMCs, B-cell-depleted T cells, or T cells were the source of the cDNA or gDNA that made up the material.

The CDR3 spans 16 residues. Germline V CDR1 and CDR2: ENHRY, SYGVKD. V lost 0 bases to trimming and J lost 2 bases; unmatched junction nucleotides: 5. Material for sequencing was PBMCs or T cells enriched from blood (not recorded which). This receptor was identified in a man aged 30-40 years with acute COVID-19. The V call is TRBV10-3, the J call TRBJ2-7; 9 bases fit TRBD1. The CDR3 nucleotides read TGTGCCATCAGTGAGTCGAGTGGGGACAGGGCCTACGAGCAGTACTTC. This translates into CAISESSGDRAYEQYF.